The clone carrying this TCR beta chain was recorded many times. Its antigen is as yet unknown. This sample is drawn from a study of regulatory T cells in long-lasting Graves disease. Findings of the study overall: The number of shared public clonotypes was higher in persistent patients (approximately 2,500) than new patients (966). The study examined only peripheral blood, not thyroid tissue.

The time point is: newly diagnosed GD, antithyroid drugs for less than 3 months. The TCR library used RNA extracted from PBMCs. The CDR3 length is 13 residues. CDR1 and CDR2 from the germline V gene are DFQATT and SNEGSKA (reference sequence). The V gene lost 3 bases and the J gene lost 6 bases, with 12 bases spanning the gap. Arm-PCR of CDR3 regions with iRepertoire HTBI primers generated TCR beta libraries. From the multiplex PCR reads, TCRdb called clonotypes with MiXCR, one entry per CDR3 protein. The data contain about 460,000 distinct CDR3 sequences, 14% of them singletons. Another study also made use of these data, one on T cells in Graves' hyperthyroidism and ophthalmopathy. That investigation notes: A model built on 13 V-J features separated ophthalmopathy from stable hyperthyroidism.

The input for sequencing was peripheral blood mononuclear cells (PBMCs), taken at new diagnosis, from a patient treated with antithyroid drugs. The receptor comes from a woman aged 45-60 years with Graves disease. The V gene is TRBV20-1, the J gene TRBJ2-1; possible D gene TRBD1, 5 bases. The CDR3 here is CSARGSRGNEQFF. The CDR3 DNA is TGCAGTGCTAGGGGTTCTAGGGGCAATGAGCAGTTCTTC.